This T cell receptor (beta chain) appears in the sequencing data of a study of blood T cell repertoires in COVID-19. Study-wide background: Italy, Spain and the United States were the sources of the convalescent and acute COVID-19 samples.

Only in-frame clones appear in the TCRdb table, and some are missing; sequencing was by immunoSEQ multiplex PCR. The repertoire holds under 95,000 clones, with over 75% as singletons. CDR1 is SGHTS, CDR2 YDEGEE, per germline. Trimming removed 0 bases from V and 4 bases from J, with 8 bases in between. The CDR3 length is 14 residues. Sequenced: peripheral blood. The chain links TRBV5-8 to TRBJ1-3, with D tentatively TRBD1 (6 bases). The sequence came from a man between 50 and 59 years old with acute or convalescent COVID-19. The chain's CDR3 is CASSLGDRGNTIYF. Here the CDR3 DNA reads TGTGCCAGCAGCTTGGGTGACAGGGGAAACACCATATATTTT.